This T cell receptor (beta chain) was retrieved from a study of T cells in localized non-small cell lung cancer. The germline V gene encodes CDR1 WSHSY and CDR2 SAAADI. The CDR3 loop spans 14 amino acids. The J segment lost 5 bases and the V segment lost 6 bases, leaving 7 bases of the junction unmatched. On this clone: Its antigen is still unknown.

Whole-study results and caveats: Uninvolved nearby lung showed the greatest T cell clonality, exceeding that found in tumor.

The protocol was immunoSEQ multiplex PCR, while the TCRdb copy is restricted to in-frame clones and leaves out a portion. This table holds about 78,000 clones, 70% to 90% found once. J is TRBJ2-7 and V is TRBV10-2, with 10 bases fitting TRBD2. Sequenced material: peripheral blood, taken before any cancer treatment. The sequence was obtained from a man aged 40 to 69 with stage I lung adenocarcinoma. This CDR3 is CASRASGSTHEQYF. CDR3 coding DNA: TGCGCCAGCAGAGCTAGCGGGAGTACCCACGAGCAGTACTTC.